Detailed here is one TCR beta chain. The junction shows a germline mismatch at one end, possibly a read error. TCRdb called the 5' RACE reads again in MiXCR, with one record for every CDR3 protein. This table holds about 54,000 distinct CDR3 sequences, about a sixth found once. This TCR was sampled from a female donor with breast cancer. Sequencing was carried out using naive CD4+ T cells sorted from blood. This sample's subset: naive CD4+ T cells, CD4+CD45RA+CD25-.

The chain's CDR3 is CVSSGADGGYVYTF. The CDR3 region has the DNA TGTGTCAGCAGCGGGGCGGACGGAGGTTATGTCTACACCTTC. V and J are TRBV5-4 and TRBJ1-2; a weak D match, TRBD1 (5 bases). Per germline, CDR1 SGHNT and CDR2 YYREEE (reference sequence). This CDR3 comprises 14 residues.